Listed below are T cell receptor beta chains from one sample, sequenced in a study of identical twins. TCRdb passed the 5' RACE reads through MiXCR, listing each CDR3 protein once. The sample records some 1,600,000 distinct CDR3 sequences, about 32% being singletons. Sequencing was done on a sample of cord blood. Receptors were obtained from a newborn girl in good health. Both conserved end residues are part of each CDR3.

TRBJ1-2,TRBV5-4,CASSLDETLNYGYTF
TRBJ2-5,TRBV4-2,CASRIERGEQYF
TRBJ2-3,TRBV27,CASSLFGEDTQYF
TRBJ1-2,TRBV15,CAASRDRTGVYGYTF
TRBJ1-1,TRBV7-9,CASSLSGPLNTEAFF
TRBJ2-1,TRBV4-1,CASSQDGLVIYNEQFF
TRBJ2-5,TRBV5-1,CASSLLRFNEQYF
TRBJ2-1,TRBV14,CASTVASSRDEQFF
TRBJ2-1,TRBV20-1,CSASRGLFPRSYEQFF
TRBJ2-1,TRBV29-1,CSVLGLVTSDPHNEQFF
TRBJ2-7,TRBV10-3,CAISPRSPTSGVHEQYF
TRBJ2-3,TRBV7-2,CASSLSSSGGGTDTQYF
TRBJ1-3,TRBV18,CASSQDSLSGNTIYF
TRBJ1-6,TRBV20-1,CSARERGGVSPLHF
TRBJ1-1,TRBV27,CAGSHYRGQNTEAFF
TRBJ1-1,TRBV12-3/TRBV12-4,CASSQIQGRKTEAFF
TRBJ2-1,TRBV2,CASSEEIEQFF
TRBJ1-1,TRBV6-2/TRBV6-3,CASNLRGRLNTEAFF
TRBJ2-1,TRBV7-8,CASSRRGASYNEQFF
TRBJ2-1,TRBV7-6,CASSSMKTGKYNEQFF
TRBJ1-4,TRBV15,CATSRDRSGGEKLFF
TRBJ2-6,TRBV10-3,CAITSGANVLTF
TRBJ2-5,TRBV10-3,CAISGGLVPPKTQHF
TRBJ2-1,TRBV27,CASSFLSGRAYNEQFF
TRBJ2-3,TRBV5-1,CASTDQSSSTDTQYF
TRBJ2-5,TRBV20-1,CSARGAAQGTQYF
TRBJ1-1,TRBV28,CASSLDSLYTEAFF
TRBJ1-5,TRBV12-3/TRBV12-4,CASSFEVSNQPQHF
TRBJ2-3,TRBV11-2,CASSLVLAGYDTQYF
TRBJ2-7,TRBV20-1,CSALDGVTHEQYF
TRBJ1-1,TRBV7-2,CASSLVQGTLNTEAFF
TRBJ1-5,TRBV3-1,CASSQPNQPQHF
TRBJ2-2,TRBV27,CASSRRANTGELFF
NA,TRBV10-3,CAISAPGGYEQYF
TRBJ1-2,TRBV24-1,CATSDRGGYGYTF
TRBJ1-5,TRBV6-6,CASSSSWSNQPQHF
TRBJ1-5,TRBV20-1,CSANTGATYSNQPQHF
TRBJ1-1,TRBV6-4,CASSESTGYGNTEAFF
TRBJ1-2,TRBV7-2,CASSRVGVSYGYTF
TRBJ2-4,TRBV3-1,CASSQGVGYLAGPPYF
TRBJ2-1,TRBV28,CASSLSGLQFF
TRBJ2-7,TRBV29-1,CSVRSRDRVSEQYF